Listed below are T cell receptor beta chains from one sample, sequenced in a study of shared clonotypes between healthy human individuals. TCRdb keeps only in-frame clones here, not all; method: immunoSEQ multiplex PCR. The table shows about 2,200,000 clones, with about 92% occurring only once. The sequencing sample was made of naive CD8+ T cells from PBMCs. The receptors were gathered from a man aged 18 to 29 in good health. Some clones in this sample may be carry-over from other donors' samples. Each CDR3 is given with its conserved first and last residue. D genes are given only for firm matches. Only some rows state a clone size, as once, few, many or a class for expanded clones.

d_gene	v_gene	abundance	len	j_gene	CDR3aa	CDR3nt
TRBD1	TRBV15	NA	15	TRBJ1-3	CATGRGQDIGNTIYF	TGTGCCACCGGACGGGGACAGGATATTGGAAACACCATATATTTT
TRBD2	TRBV7-9	NA	16	TRBJ2-7	CASSLGTSGSSYEQYF	TGTGCCAGCAGCCTAGGGACTAGCGGGAGCTCCTACGAGCAGTACTTC
NA	TRBV5-5	NA	16	TRBJ1-1	CASSFPLSGLNTEAFF	TGTGCCAGCAGCTTTCCCTTATCAGGATTAAACACTGAAGCTTTCTTT
TRBD2	TRBV27	NA	18	TRBJ2-1	CASRELSAGLGTGNEQFF	TGTGCCAGCAGAGAATTGTCCGCAGGACTAGGCACCGGCAATGAGCAGTTCTTC
NA	TRBV19	few	17	TRBJ1-3	CASIDPTAIDSGNTIYF	TGTGCCAGTATTGACCCGACAGCAATAGACTCTGGAAACACCATATATTTT
NA	TRBV4-3	few	14	TRBJ1-1	CASSPTDSEGEAFF	TGCGCCAGCAGCCCGACCGACAGCGAGGGTGAAGCTTTCTTT
NA	TRBV4-1	NA	14	TRBJ2-5	CASSLTFGRETQYF	TGCGCCAGCAGCCTGACGTTCGGGCGGGAGACCCAGTACTTC
TRBD2	TRBV19	NA	19	TRBJ2-1	CASSIVGLAGFSSYNEQFF	TGTGCCAGTAGTATAGTAGGTCTAGCGGGCTTTAGCTCCTACAATGAGCAGTTCTTC
TRBD2	TRBV9	NA	15	TRBJ2-1	CASSVGAGVHNEQFF	TGTGCCAGCAGCGTAGGAGCGGGAGTCCACAATGAGCAGTTCTTC
NA	TRBV9	few	12	TRBJ2-1	CASSPNYNEQFF	TGTGCCAGCAGCCCCAACTACAATGAGCAGTTCTTC
NA	TRBV10-3	NA	12	TRBJ2-7	CAISGTVHEQYF	TGTGCCATCAGTGGGACAGTCCACGAGCAGTACTTC
TRBD1	TRBV20-1	NA	11	TRBJ1-2	CSARKDRDYTF	TGCAGTGCTAGAAAGGACAGGGACTACACCTTC
NA	TRBV27	NA	12	TRBJ1-1	CASGITNTEAFF	TGTGCCAGCGGAATAACGAACACTGAAGCTTTCTTT
NA	TRBV20-1	NA	11	TRBJ2-7	CSASPGDEQYF	TGCAGTGCTAGTCCCGGGGACGAGCAGTACTTC
TRBD1	TRBV4-2	NA	17	TRBJ1-3	CASSRAGSGQRGNTIYF	TGTGCCAGCAGCCGAGCCGGGTCGGGACAGCGTGGAAACACCATATATTTT
NA	TRBV6-6	NA	15	TRBJ1-5	CASRPTENSNQPQHF	TGTGCCAGCAGGCCGACGGAAAATAGCAATCAGCCCCAGCATTTT
NA	TRBV9	once	14	TRBJ2-5	CASSVAGRGETQYF	TGTGCCAGCAGCGTAGCTGGCCGCGGTGAGACCCAGTACTTC
TRBD2	TRBV28	NA	17	TRBJ2-2	CASSFQGALAGAGELFF	TGTGCCAGCAGTTTTCAGGGCGCGCTAGCGGGAGCCGGGGAGCTGTTTTTT
NA	TRBV9	NA	15	TRBJ2-1	CASSVATGRYNEQFF	TGTGCCAGCAGCGTAGCTACGGGGCGTTACAATGAGCAGTTCTTC
NA	TRBV27	NA	15	TRBJ1-2	CASSTIPEPAYGYTF	TGTGCCAGCAGTACAATACCAGAGCCCGCCTATGGCTACACCTTC
TRBD2	TRBV19	NA	17	TRBJ2-1	CASSIVGSGGGWNEQFF	TGTGCCAGTAGTATAGTAGGTTCCGGGGGAGGGTGGAATGAGCAGTTCTTC
TRBD2	TRBV7-2	NA	12	TRBJ2-7	CASSYTRGEQYF	TGTGCCAGCAGCTACACGCGGGGGGAGCAGTACTTC
NA	TRBV7-9	NA	15	TRBJ2-5	CASRAAQVWGETQYF	TGTGCCAGCAGAGCCGCACAAGTCTGGGGGGAGACCCAGTACTTC
TRBD2	TRBV15	NA	15	TRBJ2-5	CATSRGTSGQETQYF	TGTGCCACCAGCAGGGGGACTAGCGGCCAAGAGACCCAGTACTTC
NA	TRBV27	NA	15	TRBJ1-5	CASSPSTGYNQPQHF	TGTGCCAGCAGTCCCTCGACAGGCTACAATCAGCCCCAGCATTTT
TRBD2	TRBV4-3	NA	15	TRBJ2-3	CASSQDRASGGAQYF	TGCGCCAGCAGCCAAGATCGGGCTAGCGGGGGTGCGCAGTATTTT
NA	TRBV10-2	NA	17	TRBJ1-5	CASSDVAGDLGDWPQHF	TGCGCCAGCAGTGACGTAGCAGGGGATTTGGGTGATTGGCCCCAGCATTTT
TRBD2	TRBV7-9	NA	16	TRBJ2-1	CASSPLAGASYNEQFF	TGTGCCAGCAGCCCCTTGGCGGGAGCTTCCTACAATGAGCAGTTCTTC
TRBD2	TRBV4-2	NA	15	TRBJ2-7	CASSQDQSGIYEQYF	TGTGCCAGCAGCCAAGATCAAAGCGGGATCTACGAGCAGTACTTC
NA	TRBV7-9	NA	16	TRBJ2-6	CASSSYLASGANVLTF	TGTGCCAGCAGCTCTTACCTCGCCTCTGGGGCCAACGTCCTGACTTTC
NA	TRBV6-5	NA	14	TRBJ1-2	CASSFSGTEYGYTF	TGTGCCAGCAGTTTTTCCGGGACGGAATATGGCTACACCTTC
NA	TRBV27	NA	13	TRBJ2-7	CASSLGRIYEQYF	TGTGCCAGCAGTTTAGGGCGGATCTACGAGCAGTACTTC
NA	TRBV28	NA	14	TRBJ1-1	CACAGRPASTEAFF	TGTGCCTGCGCCGGACGCCCGGCGAGCACTGAAGCTTTCTTT
TRBD2	TRBV4-1	NA	16	TRBJ2-7	CASSPPDSGSWYEQYF	TGCGCCAGCAGCCCACCTGATAGCGGGAGTTGGTACGAGCAGTACTTC
TRBD1	TRBV27	few	15	TRBJ1-1	CASSFGGGAGTEAFF	TGTGCCAGCAGTTTTGGAGGGGGCGCGGGCACTGAAGCTTTCTTT
NA	TRBV4-3	NA	14	TRBJ1-1	CASSRLTGGTEAFF	TGCGCCAGCAGCCGCCTCACTGGGGGCACTGAAGCTTTCTTT
NA	TRBV4-1	NA	17	TRBJ1-1	CASSQEEGRTTNTEAFF	TGCGCCAGCAGCCAAGAGGAGGGTAGGACAACGAACACTGAAGCTTTCTTT
NA	TRBV7-3	NA	13	TRBJ1-2	CASSLGINYGYTF	TGTGCCAGCAGCTTAGGCATCAACTATGGCTACACCTTC
NA	TRBV6-1	NA	15	TRBJ1-2	CASRITGQSNYGYTF	TGTGCCAGCAGAATAACAGGACAGTCTAACTATGGCTACACCTTC
NA	TRBV27	once	13	TRBJ1-5	CASSLGSGWPQHF	TGTGCCAGCAGTTTAGGATCTGGCTGGCCCCAGCATTTT
NA	TRBV10-2	NA	15	TRBJ2-7	CASSDARWGSYEQYF	TGCGCCAGCAGTGACGCACGATGGGGCTCCTACGAGCAGTACTTC
TRBD2	TRBV9	NA	15	TRBJ2-1	CASSVTSGSGDEQFF	TGTGCCAGCAGCGTGACTAGCGGGAGCGGCGATGAGCAGTTCTTC
NA	TRBV7-2	NA	17	TRBJ1-5	CASSLDGRGYSNQPQHF	TGTGCCAGCAGCTTAGACGGCAGGGGATATAGCAATCAGCCCCAGCATTTT
NA	TRBV21-1	NA	19	TRBJ2-7	CASSKGRLLAGGARYEQYF	TGTGCCAGCAGCAAAGGCCGGTTGCTAGCGGGAGGGGCTCGGTACGAGCAGTACTTC